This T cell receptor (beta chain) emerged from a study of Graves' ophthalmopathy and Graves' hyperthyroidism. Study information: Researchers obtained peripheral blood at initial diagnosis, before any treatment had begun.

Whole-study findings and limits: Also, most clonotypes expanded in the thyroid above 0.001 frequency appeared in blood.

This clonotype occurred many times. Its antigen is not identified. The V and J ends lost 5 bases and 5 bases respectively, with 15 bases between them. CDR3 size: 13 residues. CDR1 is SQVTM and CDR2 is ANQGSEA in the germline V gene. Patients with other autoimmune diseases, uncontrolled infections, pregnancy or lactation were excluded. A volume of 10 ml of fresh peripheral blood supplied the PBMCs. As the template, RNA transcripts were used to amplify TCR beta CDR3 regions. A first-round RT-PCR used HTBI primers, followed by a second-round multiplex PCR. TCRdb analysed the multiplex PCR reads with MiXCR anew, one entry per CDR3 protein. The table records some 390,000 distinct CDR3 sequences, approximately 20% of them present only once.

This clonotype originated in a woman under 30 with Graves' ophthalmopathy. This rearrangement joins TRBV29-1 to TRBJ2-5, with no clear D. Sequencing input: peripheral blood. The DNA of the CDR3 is TGCAGCGTTAGTTTCCGGGCTGGGGAGACCCAGTACTTC. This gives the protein CSVSFRAGETQYF.